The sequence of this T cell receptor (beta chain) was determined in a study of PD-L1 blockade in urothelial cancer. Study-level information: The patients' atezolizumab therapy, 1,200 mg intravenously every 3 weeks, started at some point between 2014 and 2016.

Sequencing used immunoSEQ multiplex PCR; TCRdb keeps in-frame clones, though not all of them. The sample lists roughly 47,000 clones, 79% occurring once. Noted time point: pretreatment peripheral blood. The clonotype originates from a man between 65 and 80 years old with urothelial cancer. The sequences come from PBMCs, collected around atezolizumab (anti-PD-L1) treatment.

CDR3 region: CASSYGPGLASTGELFF. For the CDR3, the DNA is TGTGCCAGCAGTTATGGACCGGGACTAGCTTCCACCGGGGAGCTGTTTTTT. The rearrangement links TRBV27 to TRBJ2-2; the match to TRBD2 covers 9 bases. CDR1 and CDR2 from the germline V gene are MNHEY and SMNVEV (reference sequence). J gave up 4 bases and V 4 bases, and 10 bases lay outside the gene matches. CDR3 length: 17 residues.